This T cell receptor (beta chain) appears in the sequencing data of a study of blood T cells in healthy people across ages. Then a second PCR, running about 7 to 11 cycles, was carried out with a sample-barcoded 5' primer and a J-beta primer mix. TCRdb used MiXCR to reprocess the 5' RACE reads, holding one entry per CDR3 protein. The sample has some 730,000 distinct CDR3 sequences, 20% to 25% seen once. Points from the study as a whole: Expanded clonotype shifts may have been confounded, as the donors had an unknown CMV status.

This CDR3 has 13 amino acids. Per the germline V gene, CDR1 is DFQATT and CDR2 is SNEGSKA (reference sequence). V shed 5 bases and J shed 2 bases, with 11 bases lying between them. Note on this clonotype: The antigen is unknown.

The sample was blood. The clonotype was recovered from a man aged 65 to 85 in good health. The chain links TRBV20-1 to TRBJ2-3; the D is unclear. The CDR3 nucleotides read TGCAGTGCTGGGTCGGTTTCCACAGATACGCAGTATTTT. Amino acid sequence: CSAGSVSTDTQYF.